What follows are 32 T cell receptor beta chains derived from one specimen sequenced in a study of molecular identifiers for immune sequencing clone quantification. TCRdb ran MiXCR on the PCR reads and lists one entry per CDR3 protein. The table shows about 630,000 distinct CDR3 sequences, with about 25% occurring only once. Input material: naive CD8+ T cells from blood, with Jurkat cell RNA spiked in. Subset in this sample: FACS-sorted CD8+CD4-CCR7+CD45RA+ naive T cells. The receptor set was obtained from a human donor in good health. Some libraries in this study had Jurkat cell RNA spiked in.

The table lists this clonotype with a few counts. J is TRBJ2-6 and V is TRBV13; perhaps D is TRBD1 or TRBD2 (5 bases each). The CDR3 sequence is 16 residues long. V was pared by 5 bases and J by 4 bases, with 15 bases between. Germline CDR1 and CDR2: PRHDT and FYEKMQ (reference sequence). The CDR3 spells CASSLSLGTGANVLTF. CDR3 nucleotide sequence: TGTGCCAGCAGCCTTAGTTTGGGGACCGGGGCCAACGTCCTGACTTTC.

The chain links TRBV6-2 or TRBV6-3 to TRBJ2-1, with 7 bases fitting TRBD2. V dropped 6 bases and J dropped 3; count of bases not matched to a gene: 8. Germline V CDR1 and CDR2: MNHEY, SVGEGT. CDR3 length: 15 amino acids. CDR3 sequence reads: CASSSIAGLYNEQFF. CDR3 coding DNA: TGTGCCAGCAGCAGTATAGCGGGCCTCTACAATGAGCAGTTCTTC.

The rearrangement links TRBV20-1 to TRBJ2-1, with 8 bases identical to TRBD2. This CDR3 contains 15 residues. Germline-derived CDR1 and CDR2 are DFQATT and SNEGSKA (reference sequence). The V gene end was trimmed by 0 bases and the J gene end by 5 bases; junction bases not matched to a gene: 6. CDR3: CSARDSTSGNNEQFF. The CDR3 DNA is TGCAGTGCTAGAGATTCTACTAGCGGTAACAATGAGCAGTTCTTC.

This clonotype was recorded at least ten times. This chain links TRBV5-6 with TRBJ2-3; no definite D call. V lost 3 bases, J lost 2 bases, and 10 bases lay in between. The CDR3 covers 14 residues. Germline lookup yields CDR1 SGHDT and CDR2 YYEEEE. In nucleotides, the CDR3 is TGTGCCAGCAGCTCCGACAACCCCACAGATACGCAGTATTTT. Its protein product is CASSSDNPTDTQYF.

In regard to this clonotype: Since no conserved phenylalanine or tryptophan closes the CDR3, a read error is the likely cause. This chain joins TRBV7-2 and TRBJ2-7; 8 positions match TRBD2. The V gene end was trimmed by 2 bases and the J gene end by 7 bases; junction bases not matched to a gene: 7. CDR3 length equals 14 residues. CDR1 SGHTA and CDR2 FQGNSA come from the germline V gene. In DNA form, the CDR3 reads TGTGCCAGCAGCTTATCCGGGACTAGTAGGGAGCAGTACCTC. Residues: CASSLSGTSREQYL.

This clonotype was seen repeatedly, ten times or more. The genes are TRBV14 and TRBJ2-1; D not resolved. The CDR3 covers 13 residues. Germline V gives CDR1 SGHDN, CDR2 FVKESK. Trimming pared 0 bases from V and 9 bases from J, leaving 9 bases between. The CDR3 nucleotides are TGTGCCAGCAGCCAAGACCGCACCGGTGAGCAGTTCTTC. It codes for CASSQDRTGEQFF.

The V call is TRBV11-2, the J call TRBJ2-1; 8 positions match TRBD2. Trimming took 5 bases from V and 2 from J; bases not matched to a gene: 5. The V gene's germline CDR1 is SGHAT and CDR2 FQNNGV. This CDR3 region has 15 residues. The CDR3 is CASSHTSGPYNEQFF. The CDR3 DNA reads TGTGCCAGCAGCCATACTAGCGGCCCCTACAATGAGCAGTTCTTC.

This clonotype was seen only a few times. The V and J genes are TRBV19 and TRBJ1-1; a possible D gene is TRBD1 (5 bases). The germline gives CDR1 LNHDA, CDR2 SQIVND (reference sequence). The CDR3 loop spans 12 amino acids. The germline V and J ends were trimmed by 8 bases and 3 bases, with 10 bases remaining between them. CDR3 DNA sequence: TGTGCCAGTGGGGTGGGGGACACTGAAGCTTTCTTT. Its protein is CASGVGDTEAFF.

A few counts support this clonotype. V gene TRBV7-9 combines with J gene TRBJ2-7, with 8 bases matching TRBD1. The CDR3 runs 12 residues. V dropped 10 bases and J dropped 3; count of bases not matched to a gene: 5. Germline assignment: CDR1 SEHNR and CDR2 FQNEAQ (reference sequence). Here the CDR3 reads CATGQGVYEQYF. The DNA of the CDR3 is TGTGCCACAGGACAGGGAGTCTACGAGCAGTACTTC. Filled out from reference TRBV7-9 and TRBJ2-7, the complete variable domain reads DTGVSQNPRHKITKRGQNVTFRCDPISEHNRLYWYRQTLGQGPEFLTYFQNEAQLEKSRLLSDRFSAERPKGSFSTLEIQRTEQGDSAMYLCATGQGVYEQYFGPGTRLTVT.

Ten or more counts support this clonotype. This chain connects TRBV4-3 to TRBJ2-7; TRBD2 might be the D (6 bases). CDR1 LGHNA and CDR2 YSLEER come from the germline V gene. The CDR3 covers 14 residues. Trimming removed 8 bases at V and 1 base at J, with 15 bases between. The CDR3 is CASAGYRGSYEQYF. CDR3 in DNA: TGCGCCAGCGCGGGGTACCGTGGATCCTACGAGCAGTACTTC.

This clonotype has just one count. Given a much more abundant clone one base away, this may be a read error. DNA for the CDR3: TGTGCCTGGACAGTAAAAGGGACTAATCAGCCCCAGCATTTT. This translates into CAWTVKGTNQPQHF. The chain links TRBV30 to TRBJ1-5; tentative D call: TRBD1 (5 bases). The CDR3 is made up of 14 amino acids. Germline CDR1 reads GTSNPN; CDR2 reads SVGIG (reference sequence). Trimming stripped 4 bases from V and 4 bases from J, with 14 bases between.

In nucleotides, the CDR3 is TGTGCCAGCAAAGGGACTAGCGGATACCAAGAGACCCAGTACTTC. It is translated as CASKGTSGYQETQYF. The chain carries TRBV12-3 or TRBV12-4 and TRBJ2-5; 11 positions match TRBD2. J was trimmed by 0 bases and V by 7 bases; bases with no gene match: 4. This CDR3 region has 15 residues.

This clonotype showed up many times. The V call is TRBV5-1, the J call TRBJ2-7; possible D gene TRBD2, 5 bases. In germline, CDR1 is SGHRS, CDR2 YFSETQ. V lost 2 bases to trimming and J lost 2 bases, with 11 bases between them. This CDR3 is 14 amino acids long. Here the CDR3 reads CASSFVTGTYEQYF. The CDR3 nucleotides read TGCGCCAGCAGCTTCGTTACGGGGACCTACGAGCAGTACTTC.

A word on this clonotype: Relative to the germline gene, one junction end is altered; a read error may explain this. V usage is TRBV6-5 and J usage is TRBJ1-1; 8 bases are shared with TRBD1. Looked up from germline, CDR1 is MNHEY and CDR2 is SVGAGI. This CDR3 has 14 residues. The CDR3 protein is CACSVGQGNTEAFF. CDR3 sequence (DNA): TGTGCCTGCAGCGTCGGACAGGGTAACACTGAAGCTTTCTTT.

The chain employs TRBV30 and TRBJ2-7, with D perhaps being TRBD1 or TRBD2 (5 bases each). The CDR3 is made up of 13 amino acids. Between the trimmed V and J ends, which lost 2 bases and 0 bases, there was a span of 8 bases. Germline V gives CDR1 GTSNPN, CDR2 SVGIG (reference sequence). CDR3 region: CAWSMGTSYEQYF. The DNA for the CDR3 is TGTGCCTGGAGTATGGGGACCTCCTACGAGCAGTACTTC.

The V and J genes are TRBV5-8 and TRBJ1-1, with no clear D. CDR1 and CDR2 from the germline V gene are SGHTS and YDEGEE. V dropped 1 base and J dropped 2 bases, with 9 bases sitting between them. The CDR3 is made up of 14 amino acids. CDR3 in DNA: TGTGCCAGCAGCTTGTTGGCCAGAAACACTGAAGCTTTCTTT. Its protein product is CASSLLARNTEAFF.

This clonotype was observed a handful of times. The rearrangement joins TRBV10-3 to TRBJ2-3; a weak D match, TRBD2 (6 bases). Between the trimmed V and J ends, which lost 2 bases and 2 bases, there was a span of 17 bases. CDR1 and CDR2 (germline): ENHRY, SYGVKD. The CDR3 runs 17 residues. CDR3: CAISETRLGGTTDTQYF. In DNA form, the CDR3 reads TGTGCCATCAGTGAGACTAGGCTGGGGGGAACCACAGATACGCAGTATTTT.

This clonotype has only a few counts. CDR3 amino acids: CASSPKEVGYNSPLHF. CDR3 DNA: TGTGCCAGCAGCCCAAAAGAGGTCGGCTATAATTCACCCCTCCACTTT. The V and J genes are TRBV7-9 and TRBJ1-6; no definite D call. The V gene lost 5 bases and the J gene lost 3 bases, with 14 bases spanning the gap. The germline V gene has CDR1 SEHNR and CDR2 FQNEAQ (reference sequence). CDR3 length: 16 amino acids.

The V gene is TRBV9, the J gene TRBJ2-3, with 14 bases lining up with TRBD2. The trim removed 3 bases at V and 5 bases at J, leaving 14 bases unmatched. CDR3 length: 19 residues. Germline V gene sequence: CDR1 SGDLS, CDR2 YYNGEE. For the CDR3, the DNA is TGTGCCAGCAGCGGAGGGGTTTGGGGACTAGCGGGGGATGTAGATACGCAGTATTTT. Protein: CASSGGVWGLAGDVDTQYF.

This clonotype was seen repeatedly, ten times or more. This chain connects TRBV4-2 to TRBJ2-4; D may be TRBD2 (5 bases). This CDR3 comprises 13 residues. Trimming stripped 0 bases from V and 12 bases from J, with 12 bases between. CDR1 is LGHNA and CDR2 is YNFKEQ in the germline V gene. Here the CDR3 DNA reads TGTGCCAGCAGCCAAGATAGAGCGGAGGATCAGTACTTC. It codes for CASSQDRAEDQYF.

In this sample, this clonotype turned up many times. The V and J genes are TRBV6-2 or TRBV6-3 and TRBJ2-3; D remains unclear. This CDR3 region has 15 residues. V lost 2 bases and J 0 bases, leaving 9 bases between the germline ends. CDR1 and CDR2 from the germline V gene are MNHEY and SVGEGT. CDR3 bases: TGTGCCAGCAGTTACGACGGCCGGAGCACAGATACGCAGTATTTT. Translation: CASSYDGRSTDTQYF.

This clonotype was seen repeatedly, ten times or more. V and J are TRBV5-1 and TRBJ2-7, with 9 bases matching TRBD2. Germline trimming cut 2 bases from V and 3 bases from J; bases unmatched to any gene: 3. Germline V gene sequence: CDR1 SGHRS, CDR2 YFSETQ. The CDR3 extends over 14 amino acids. The CDR3 DNA sequence: TGCGCCAGCAGCTTCAGTAGCGGGAGCTACGAGCAGTACTTC. It translates to CASSFSSGSYEQYF.

This clonotype was seen a handful of times. The chain links TRBV4-2 to TRBJ1-2, with D uncertain. Germline assignment: CDR1 LGHNA and CDR2 YNFKEQ. Trimming cost V 0 bases and J 8 bases, with 16 bases left between them. The length of the CDR3 is 15 residues. Here the CDR3 DNA reads TGTGCCAGCAGCCAAGATCTGAAAGGCACCTTGGGCTACACCTTC. Translation: CASSQDLKGTLGYTF.

This clonotype has only a few counts. CDR3 region: CSARNLDTYGYTF. The CDR3 nucleotides are TGCAGTGCTAGAAATTTGGATACCTATGGCTACACCTTC. The chain uses TRBV20-1 and TRBJ1-2, with unresolved D. Trimming removed 2 bases at V and 4 bases at J, with 11 bases between. In germline, CDR1 is DFQATT, CDR2 SNEGSKA (reference sequence). The CDR3 is 13 residues long.

This clonotype occurred a few times. For the CDR3, the DNA is TGTGCCAGCAGCTTTTTAAACAGAGATGGAAACACCATATATTTT. This encodes CASSFLNRDGNTIYF. The V and J genes are TRBV7-9 and TRBJ1-3; D uncertain. Germline CDR1 and CDR2: SEHNR and FQNEAQ (reference sequence). Trimming left V 3 bases short and J 3 bases short, with 12 bases between. This CDR3 is built from 15 residues.

The rearrangement uses TRBV6-4 and TRBJ2-5; 9 nucleotides align to TRBD2. Germline values: CDR1 MRHNA, CDR2 SNTAGT. The CDR3 runs 17 residues. Losses at the gene ends were 6 bases for V and 1 base for J; bases not matched to a gene: 12. The CDR3 loop reads CASRGSRAGGSQETQYF. Written as DNA, the CDR3 is TGTGCCAGCAGGGGATCTAGAGCGGGAGGATCCCAAGAGACCCAGTACTTC.

The rearrangement uses TRBV6-4 and TRBJ1-1, with D possibly matching TRBD1 (6 bases). With 5 bases removed from V and 1 base from J, the gap between germline ends came to 20 bases. Germline loops: CDR1 MRHNA, CDR2 SNTAGT. This CDR3 is built from 17 residues. CDR3 protein: CASSPRYSSRGNTEAFF. CDR3 bases: TGTGCCAGCAGTCCAAGGTACTCTTCCAGGGGGAACACTGAAGCTTTCTTT.

A word on this clonotype: A much larger clone differs from this one at a single base, so this may be a read error. The conserved phenylalanine or tryptophan is not found at the CDR3 terminus, so this likely reflects a read error. The chain is built from TRBV7-9 and TRBJ2-4; D possibly corresponds to TRBD2 (6 bases). The CDR3 runs 16 residues. Trimming left V 5 bases short and J 0 bases short, with 14 bases between. CDR1 is SEHNR and CDR2 is FQNEAQ in the germline V gene (reference sequence). DNA of the CDR3: TGTGCCAGCAGCCACCCCGGGGGTCTAGCCAAAAACATTCAGTACCTC. It encodes CASSHPGGLAKNIQYL.

In its sample, this clonotype was seen a few times. The V and J genes are TRBV20-1 and TRBJ2-7; no reliable D call. The CDR3 loop spans 16 amino acids. Germline CDR1 and CDR2: DFQATT and SNEGSKA (reference sequence). The V end was cut by 1 base, the J end by 3 bases, with 19 bases between. CDR3 sequence reads: CSARALIDTANYEQYF. The CDR3 DNA is TGCAGTGCTAGAGCTTTGATTGACACAGCTAACTACGAGCAGTACTTC.

As for this clonotype: A much larger clone lies one base from this, so it may be a read error. Since no conserved phenylalanine or tryptophan closes the CDR3, a read error is the likely cause. The chain couples TRBV7-9 to TRBJ1-2; the D is unclear. V was trimmed by 1 base and J by 5 bases, leaving 23 bases between them. Germline V lookup: CDR1 SEHNR, CDR2 FQNEAQ (reference sequence). This CDR3 has 18 amino acids. CDR3 nucleotide sequence: TGTGCCAGCAGCTTAGATTTTATGGGTCCGAGCCCCATTTATGGCTACACCTCC. Translating gives CASSLDFMGPSPIYGYTS.

This clonotype was counted many times. This chain uses TRBV4-3 with TRBJ2-7; perhaps TRBD1 as D (7 bases). The CDR3 sequence is 13 residues long. Deletions cut 2 bases from V and 6 bases from J, with 11 bases between. Germline V gives CDR1 LGHNA, CDR2 YSLEER. The CDR3 reads CASSQLQGGEQYF. As DNA, the CDR3 is TGCGCCAGCAGCCAACTCCAGGGGGGCGAGCAGTACTTC.

On this clonotype: Since a much larger clone is just one base distant, this may be a read error. The CDR3 carries no conserved terminal phenylalanine or tryptophan, so it likely arises from a read error. The rearrangement joins TRBV5-1 to TRBJ2-7; the match to TRBD2 covers 9 bases. With 3 bases clipped from V and 6 bases from J, the junction kept 16 bases outside the gene matches. Germline CDR1 reads SGHRS; CDR2 reads YFSETQ. This CDR3 comprises 17 residues. The CDR3 region is CASSSGRGNGLATEQYY. The CDR3 DNA follows: TGCGCCAGCAGCTCGGGACGGGGGAATGGACTAGCGACCGAGCAGTACTAC.